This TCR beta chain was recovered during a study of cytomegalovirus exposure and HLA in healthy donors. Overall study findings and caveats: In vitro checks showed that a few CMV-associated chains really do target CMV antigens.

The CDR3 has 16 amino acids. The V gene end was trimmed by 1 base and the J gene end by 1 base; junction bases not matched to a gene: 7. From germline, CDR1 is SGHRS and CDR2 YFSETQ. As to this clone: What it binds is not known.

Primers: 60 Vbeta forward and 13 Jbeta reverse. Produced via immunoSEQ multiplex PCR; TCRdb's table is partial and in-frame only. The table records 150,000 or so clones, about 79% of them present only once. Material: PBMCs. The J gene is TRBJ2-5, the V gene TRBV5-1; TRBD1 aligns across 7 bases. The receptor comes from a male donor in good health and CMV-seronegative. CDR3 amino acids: CASSLIGRGLQETQYF. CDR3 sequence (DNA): TGCGCCAGCAGCTTGATCGGTAGGGGGCTCCAAGAGACCCAGTACTTC.